One and the same sample provided the 18 T cell receptor beta chains below, sequenced in a study of T cell repertoires in cytomegalovirus infection. TCRdb redid the calling of the reads with MiXCR, one entry per CDR3 protein. The data contain about 680,000 distinct CDR3 sequences, about 24% of them singletons. Sequenced material: CD8+ T cells from PBMCs. The origin of the receptors is a human donor in good health (CMV status not recorded). Some clones in this sample may be carry-over from other donors' samples.

The sample holds many counts of this clonotype. The chain uses TRBV7-6 and TRBJ1-5, with 9 bases fitting TRBD1. Germline CDR1 reads SGHVS; CDR2 reads FNYEAQ. CDR3 length: 14 amino acids. V shed 7 bases, J shed 7 bases, and the junction held 8 bases outside the gene matches. DNA for the CDR3: TGTGCCAGCAACATGACAGGGGGGACGCAGCCCCAGCATTTT. Its protein is CASNMTGGTQPQHF.

A few counts support this clonotype. V usage is TRBV12-3 or TRBV12-4 and J usage is TRBJ1-2; D is uncertain. The V and J ends lost 3 bases and 4 bases respectively, with 15 bases between them. This CDR3 spans 15 amino acids. CDR3 loop: CASSFGRPRVYGYTF. Written as DNA, the CDR3 is TGTGCCAGCAGTTTCGGCAGGCCTCGGGTCTATGGCTACACCTTC.

This clonotype was counted ten times or more. The rearrangement links TRBV7-8 to TRBJ2-1; D gene ambiguous. This CDR3 has 14 residues. Between the trimmed V and J ends, which lost 5 bases and 8 bases, there was a span of 16 bases. The germline gives CDR1 SGHVS, CDR2 FQNEAQ. The CDR3 loop reads CASSPGSSLYEQFF. Written as DNA, the CDR3 is TGTGCCAGCAGCCCCGGGTCCAGCCTTTATGAGCAGTTCTTC.

This chain links TRBV20-1 with TRBJ1-1; D call uncertain. There are 19 residues in the CDR3. V was clipped by 6 bases and J by 0 bases, with 29 bases between them. CDR1 and CDR2 (germline): DFQATT, SNEGSKA (reference sequence). The CDR3 DNA sequence: TGCAGTGCCCCCTCGGGCCGGGAGACTGCGACGTTGATGAACACTGAAGCTTTCTTT. Amino acids: CSAPSGRETATLMNTEAFF.

This clonotype was seen a handful of times. The V call is TRBV6-6, the J call TRBJ2-3, with 10 bases aligning to TRBD1. CDR1 and CDR2 (germline): MNHNY, SVGAGI (reference sequence). The CDR3 runs to 17 residues. J gave up 0 bases and V 2 bases, and 5 bases lay outside the gene matches. In DNA form, the CDR3 reads TGTGCCAGCAGTTACGATCGGGACAGGGGAAGCACAGATACGCAGTATTTT. Translation gives CASSYDRDRGSTDTQYF.

This clonotype was seen more than once but under ten times. The chain joins TRBV15 to TRBJ2-1; D is possibly TRBD1 (6 bases). Germline values: CDR1 LNHNV, CDR2 YYDKDF (reference sequence). The CDR3 extends over 15 amino acids. Trimming took 6 bases from V and 4 from J, leaving 16 bases between them. CDR3 protein: CATRPTGSAYNEQFF. DNA for the CDR3: TGTGCCACCAGACCTACAGGGAGCGCTTACAATGAGCAGTTCTTC.

Notes on this clonotype: A much larger clone is a single base away; this may be a read error. The chain links TRBV7-8 to TRBJ1-6, with unresolved D. The CDR3 has 14 residues. Germline V gene sequence: CDR1 SGHVS, CDR2 FQNEAQ. This CDR3 is CVSSPGPINSPLHF. As DNA, the CDR3 is TGTGTCAGCAGCCCCGGACCGATCAATTCACCCCTCCACTTT.

Comment on this clonotype: This may be a read error: a much more frequent sequence differs by one nucleotide. V and J are TRBV28 and TRBJ1-2; no clear D gene. CDR3 length: 13 residues. Germline CDR1 MDHEN, CDR2 SYDVKM. CDR3 bases: TGTGCCAACAGTAAAAGGCAGCGTGATGGCTACACCTTC. Its protein is CANSKRQRDGYTF.

The V call is TRBV6-5, the J call TRBJ1-5; D may be TRBD1 (6 bases). This CDR3 spans 13 amino acids. Germline CDR1 and CDR2: MNHEY and SVGAGI. Trimming took off 10 bases at V and 3 bases at J, with 13 bases between the two ends. The CDR3 DNA sequence: TGTGCCACCAAGACAGGACTCAATCAGCCCCAGCATTTT. Amino acid sequence: CATKTGLNQPQHF.

This clonotype occurred a few times. The chain links TRBV20-1 to TRBJ1-1; weak D call: TRBD1 (5 bases). The germline gives CDR1 DFQATT, CDR2 SNEGSKA (reference sequence). The germline V and J ends were trimmed by 0 bases and 4 bases, with 12 bases remaining between them. The length of the CDR3 is 14 residues. CDR3 coding DNA: TGCAGTGCTAGAGAGAGGCAGGGAACCACTGAAGCTTTCTTT. Protein product: CSARERQGTTEAFF.

V gene TRBV29-1 combines with J gene TRBJ2-3; possible D gene TRBD2, 6 bases. Germline assignment: CDR1 SQVTM and CDR2 ANQGSEA. The CDR3 spans 16 residues. Trimming took 3 bases from V and 0 from J, leaving 16 bases between them. The CDR3 bases are TGCAGCGTTGATTTCCCCGACGGGGGTAGCACAGATACGCAGTATTTT. Translation: CSVDFPDGGSTDTQYF.

There are a few counts of this clonotype. This sequence joins TRBV20-1 and TRBJ1-3; 8 bases line up with TRBD1. V gave up 0 bases and J gave up 3 bases; unmatched junction bases: 10. Germline V gives CDR1 DFQATT, CDR2 SNEGSKA (reference sequence). The CDR3 covers 17 residues. The CDR3 loop reads CSARDGTRGRNGNTIYF. The CDR3, as DNA: TGCAGTGCTAGAGACGGGACCAGGGGGCGGAATGGAAACACCATATATTTT.

The V and J genes are TRBV5-1 and TRBJ2-3, with 10 bases identical to TRBD2. The CDR3 loop spans 17 amino acids. The V segment lost 6 bases and the J segment 3 bases; nucleotides outside the gene matches: 13. Looked up from germline, CDR1 is SGHRS and CDR2 is YFSETQ. The CDR3 DNA reads as TGCGCCAGCACCTCGGTCGGTAGCGGGGGGAGAACAGATACGCAGTATTTT. This sequence encodes CASTSVGSGGRTDTQYF.

This clonotype was found a few times. The chain has TRBV5-6 and TRBJ1-6; D possibly corresponds to TRBD1 (5 bases). The CDR3 loop spans 14 amino acids. V lost 5 bases to trimming and J lost 9 bases, with 15 bases between them. The germline gives CDR1 SGHDT, CDR2 YYEEEE. The DNA for the CDR3 is TGTGCCAGCAGGAAGACAGCCCCTTTTTCACCCCTCCACTTT. Translating gives CASRKTAPFSPLHF.

Turning to this clonotype: Being one base from a much bigger clone, this may be a read error. V and J are TRBV6-2 or TRBV6-3 and TRBJ2-1; TRBD1 matches at 8 bases. The CDR3 contains 12 residues. Germline V lookup: CDR1 MNHEY, CDR2 SVGEGT. This CDR3 reads CVSSRTGYEQFF. The DNA of the CDR3 is TGTGTCAGCAGTCGGACAGGGTATGAGCAGTTCTTC.

In this sample, this clonotype turned up a few times. The rearrangement links TRBV6-5 to TRBJ2-7; D ambiguous. Germline CDR1 reads MNHEY; CDR2 reads SVGAGI. Trimming cost V 5 bases and J 3 bases, with 8 bases left between them. The CDR3 length is 12 residues. The CDR3 DNA follows: TGTGCCAGCAGTCCAGACTGCTACGAGCAGTACTTC. Translated: CASSPDCYEQYF.

The sample holds one count of this clonotype. The chain uses TRBV4-1 and TRBJ2-5, with 7 nucleotides matching TRBD2. This CDR3 has 15 amino acids. With V trimmed by 2 bases and J by 1 base, 4 bases remained unmatched. Germline V CDR1 and CDR2: MGHRA, YSYEKL. The CDR3 coding sequence is TGCGCCAGCAGCCAAAGCGGGGCCCCCCAAGAGACCCAGTACTTC. This translates into CASSQSGAPQETQYF.

There are many counts of this clonotype. This chain connects TRBV7-2 to TRBJ1-1; D unresolved. The CDR3 runs 15 residues. The germline V gene has CDR1 SGHTA and CDR2 FQGNSA. V was shortened by 1 base and J by 4 bases, with 13 bases between the two germline ends. CDR3 sequence reads: CASSLEALGGTEAFF. The CDR3 region has the DNA TGTGCCAGCAGCTTAGAGGCCCTCGGAGGCACTGAAGCTTTCTTT.